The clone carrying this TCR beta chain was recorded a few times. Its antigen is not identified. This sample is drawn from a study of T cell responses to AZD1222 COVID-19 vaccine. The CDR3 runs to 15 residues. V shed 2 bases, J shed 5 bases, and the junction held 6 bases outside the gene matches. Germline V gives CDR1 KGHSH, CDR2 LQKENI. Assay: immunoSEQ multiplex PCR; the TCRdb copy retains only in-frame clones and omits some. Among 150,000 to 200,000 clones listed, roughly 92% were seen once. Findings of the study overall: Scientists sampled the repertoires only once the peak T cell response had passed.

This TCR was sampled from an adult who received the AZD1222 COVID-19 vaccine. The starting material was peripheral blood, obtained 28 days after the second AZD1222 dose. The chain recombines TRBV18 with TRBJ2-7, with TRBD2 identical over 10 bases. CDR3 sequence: CASSPGTSVINEQYF. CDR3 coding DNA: TGTGCCAGCTCACCAGGGACTAGCGTAATCAACGAGCAGTACTTC.